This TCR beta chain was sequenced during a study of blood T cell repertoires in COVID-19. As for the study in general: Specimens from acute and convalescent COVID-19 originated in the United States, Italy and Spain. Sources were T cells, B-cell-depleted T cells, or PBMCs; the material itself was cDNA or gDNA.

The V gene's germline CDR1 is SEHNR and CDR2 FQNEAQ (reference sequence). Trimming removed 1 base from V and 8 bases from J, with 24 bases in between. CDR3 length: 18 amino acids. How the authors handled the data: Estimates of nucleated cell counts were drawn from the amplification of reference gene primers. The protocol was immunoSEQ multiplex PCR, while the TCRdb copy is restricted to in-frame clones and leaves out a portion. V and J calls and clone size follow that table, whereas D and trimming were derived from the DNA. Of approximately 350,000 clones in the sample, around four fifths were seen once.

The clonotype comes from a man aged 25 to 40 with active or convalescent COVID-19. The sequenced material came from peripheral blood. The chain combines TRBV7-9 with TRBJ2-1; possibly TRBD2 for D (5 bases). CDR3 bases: TGTGCCAGCAGCTTAGGGTTACTAGGACTCGGCGGGTACGATGAGCAGTTCTTC. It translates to CASSLGLLGLGGYDEQFF.